This section outlines one T cell receptor beta chain sequence together with its context. Its matching antigen is unknown. The protocol was immunoSEQ multiplex PCR, while the TCRdb copy is restricted to in-frame clones and leaves out a portion. The table includes over 100,000 clones, 85% to 95% detected once. The V end was cut by 5 bases, the J end by 2 bases, with 10 bases between. Per the germline V gene, CDR1 is SEHNR and CDR2 is FQNEAQ (reference sequence). CDR3 length: 14 amino acids. The data derive from a study of cytomegalovirus exposure and HLA in healthy donors. Study context: The roughly 120 validation repertoires, a later analysis reported, used the same platform as the approximately 650 first-cohort repertoires.

The donors were part of the validation cohort, which consisted of about 130 subjects and was separate from the first cohort of under 750 subjects. The study's findings and limits: Both high specificity and high sensitivity reportedly marked the classifier's diagnosis of cytomegalovirus status.

The V and J genes are TRBV7-9 and TRBJ1-3, with a weak D call TRBD1 (6 bases). Specimen: PBMCs. This receptor was identified in a woman between 18 and 29 years old in good health and CMV-seronegative. This CDR3 reads CASSRTGTGNTIYF. The CDR3 nucleotides read TGTGCCAGCAGCCGTACAGGGACTGGAAACACCATATATTTT.